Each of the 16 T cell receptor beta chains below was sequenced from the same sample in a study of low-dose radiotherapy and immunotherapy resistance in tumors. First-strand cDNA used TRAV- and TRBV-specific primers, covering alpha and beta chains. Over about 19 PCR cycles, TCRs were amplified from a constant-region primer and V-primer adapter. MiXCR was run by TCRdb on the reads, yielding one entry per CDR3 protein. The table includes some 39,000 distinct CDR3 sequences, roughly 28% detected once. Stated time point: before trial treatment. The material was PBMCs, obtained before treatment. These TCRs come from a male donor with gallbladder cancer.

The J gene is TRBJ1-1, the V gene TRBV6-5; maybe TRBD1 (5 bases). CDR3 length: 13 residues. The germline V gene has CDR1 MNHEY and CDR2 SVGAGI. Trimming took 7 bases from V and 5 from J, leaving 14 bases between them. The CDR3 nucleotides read TGTGCCAGCATATCGGCAGGGCGAACTGAAGCTTTCTTT. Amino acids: CASISAGRTEAFF.

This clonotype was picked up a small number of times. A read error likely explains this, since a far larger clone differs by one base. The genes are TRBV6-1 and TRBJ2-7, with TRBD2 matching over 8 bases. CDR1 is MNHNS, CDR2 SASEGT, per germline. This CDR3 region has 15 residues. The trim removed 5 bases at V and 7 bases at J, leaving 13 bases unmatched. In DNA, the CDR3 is TGTGCCAGCAGTTCACACCGGGGGGGCAACAATGAGCAGTACTTC. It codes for CASSSHRGGNNEQYF.

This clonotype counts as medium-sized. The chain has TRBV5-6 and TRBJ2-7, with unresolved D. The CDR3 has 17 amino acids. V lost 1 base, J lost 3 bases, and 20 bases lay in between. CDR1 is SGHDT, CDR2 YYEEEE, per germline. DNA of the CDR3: TGTGCCAGCAGCTTGATTTCGGAAAGCGACCCCTTCTACGAGCAGTACTTC. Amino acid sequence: CASSLISESDPFYEQYF.

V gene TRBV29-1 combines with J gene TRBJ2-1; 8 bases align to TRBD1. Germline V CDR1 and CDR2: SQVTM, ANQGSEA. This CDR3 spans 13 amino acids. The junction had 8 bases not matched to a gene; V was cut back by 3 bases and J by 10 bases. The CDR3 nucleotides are TGCAGCGTTGAGAGGACAGGGTTGGGAGAGCAGTTCTTC. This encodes CSVERTGLGEQFF.

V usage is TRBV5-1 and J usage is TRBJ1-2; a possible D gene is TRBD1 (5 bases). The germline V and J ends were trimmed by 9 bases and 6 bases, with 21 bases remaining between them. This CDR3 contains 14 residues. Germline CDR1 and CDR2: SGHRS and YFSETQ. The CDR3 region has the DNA TGCGCCACCCAAACAACGGCTGGGGCCGATGGCTACACCTTC. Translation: CATQTTAGADGYTF.

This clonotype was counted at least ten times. In DNA form, the CDR3 reads TGCGCCAGCAGCTTGGCCTCCAGCTCCCTAGCGGTAGGAAATGAGCAGTTCTTC. Its translation: CASSLASSSLAVGNEQFF. The chain uses TRBV5-1 and TRBJ2-1; 7 positions match TRBD2. V lost 0 bases, J lost 7 bases, and 16 bases stayed unmatched. Germline loops: CDR1 SGHRS, CDR2 YFSETQ. This CDR3 has 18 residues.

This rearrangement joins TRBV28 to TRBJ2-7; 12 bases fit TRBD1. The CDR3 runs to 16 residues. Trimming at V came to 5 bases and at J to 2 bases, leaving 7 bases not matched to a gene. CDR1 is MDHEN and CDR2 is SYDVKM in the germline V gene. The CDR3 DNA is TGTGCCAGCAGTGTGGGACAGGGGGCTCCTACCTACGAGCAGTACTTC. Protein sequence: CASSVGQGAPTYEQYF.

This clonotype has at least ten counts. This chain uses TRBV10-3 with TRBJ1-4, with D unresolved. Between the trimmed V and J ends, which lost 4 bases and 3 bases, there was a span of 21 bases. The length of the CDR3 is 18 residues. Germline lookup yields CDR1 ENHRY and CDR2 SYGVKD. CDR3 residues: CAISAPYGAAAANEKLFF. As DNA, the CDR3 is TGTGCCATCAGTGCTCCGTACGGAGCAGCCGCGGCTAATGAAAAACTGTTTTTT.

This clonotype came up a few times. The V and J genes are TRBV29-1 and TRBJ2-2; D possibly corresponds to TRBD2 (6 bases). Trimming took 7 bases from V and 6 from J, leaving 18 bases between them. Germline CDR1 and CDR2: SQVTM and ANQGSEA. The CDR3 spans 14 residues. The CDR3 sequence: CSAAGRSGAGELFF. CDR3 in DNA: TGCAGCGCTGCGGGGAGGAGTGGGGCCGGGGAGCTGTTTTTT.

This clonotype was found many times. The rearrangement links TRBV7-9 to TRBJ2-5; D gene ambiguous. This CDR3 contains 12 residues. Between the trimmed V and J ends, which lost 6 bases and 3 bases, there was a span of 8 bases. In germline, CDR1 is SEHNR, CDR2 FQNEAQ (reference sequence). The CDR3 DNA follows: TGTGCCAGCAGAGACTCTGAAGAGACCCAGTACTTC. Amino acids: CASRDSEETQYF. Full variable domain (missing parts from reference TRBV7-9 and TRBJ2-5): DTGVSQNPRHKITKRGQNVTFRCDPISEHNRLYWYRQTLGQGPEFLTYFQNEAQLEKSRLLSDRFSAERPKGSFSTLEIQRTEQGDSAMYLCASRDSEETQYFGPGTRLLVL.

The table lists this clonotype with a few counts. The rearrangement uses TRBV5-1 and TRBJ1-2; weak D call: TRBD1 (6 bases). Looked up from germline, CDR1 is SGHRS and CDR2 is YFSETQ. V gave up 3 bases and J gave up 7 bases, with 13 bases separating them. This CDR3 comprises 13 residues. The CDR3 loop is CASSWEGEGGYTF. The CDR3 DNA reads TGCGCCAGCAGCTGGGAGGGGGAAGGTGGCTACACCTTC. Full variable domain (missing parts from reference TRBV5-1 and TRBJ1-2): KAGVTQTPRYLIKTRGQQVTLSCSPISGHRSVSWYQQTPGQGLQFLFEYFSETQRNKGNFPGRFSGRQFSNSRSEMNVSTLELGDSALYLCASSWEGEGGYTFGSGTRLTVV.

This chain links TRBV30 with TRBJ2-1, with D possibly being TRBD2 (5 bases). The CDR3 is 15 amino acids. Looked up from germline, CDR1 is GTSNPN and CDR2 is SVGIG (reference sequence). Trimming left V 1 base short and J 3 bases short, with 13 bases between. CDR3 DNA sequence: TGTGCCTGGAGTGCGAAGTTGAGGGTCTACAATGAGCAGTTCTTC. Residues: CAWSAKLRVYNEQFF. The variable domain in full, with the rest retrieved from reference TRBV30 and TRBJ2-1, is SQTIHQWPATLVQPVGSPLSLECTVEGTSNPNLYWYRQAAGRGLQLLFYSVGIGQISSEVPQNLSASRPQDRQFILSSKKLLLSDSGFYLCAWSAKLRVYNEQFFGPGTRLTVL.

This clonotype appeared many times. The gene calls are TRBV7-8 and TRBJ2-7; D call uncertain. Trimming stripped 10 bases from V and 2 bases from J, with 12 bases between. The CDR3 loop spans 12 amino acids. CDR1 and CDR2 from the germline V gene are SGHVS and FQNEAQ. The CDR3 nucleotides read TGTGCCACGGGTGGGCAAGCCTACGAGCAGTACTTC. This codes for CATGGQAYEQYF. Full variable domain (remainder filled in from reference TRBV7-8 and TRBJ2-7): GAGVSQSPRYKVAKRGQDVALRCDPISGHVSLFWYQQALGQGPEFLTYFQNEAQLDKSGLPSDRFFAERPEGSVSTLKIQRTQQEDSAVYLCATGGQAYEQYFGPGTRLTVT.

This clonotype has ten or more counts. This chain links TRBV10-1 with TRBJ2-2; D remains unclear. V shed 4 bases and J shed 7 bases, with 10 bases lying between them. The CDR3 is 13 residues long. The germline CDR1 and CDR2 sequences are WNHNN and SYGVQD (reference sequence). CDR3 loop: CASSAIGYGELFF. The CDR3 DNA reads TGCGCCAGCAGTGCTATCGGATACGGGGAGCTGTTTTTT.

Here the CDR3 reads CSTVEGATEAFF. CDR3 sequence (DNA): TGCAGCACTGTCGAGGGGGCCACTGAAGCTTTCTTT. The V call is TRBV29-1, the J call TRBJ1-1, with 7 bases lining up with TRBD1. Germline V gene sequence: CDR1 SQVTM, CDR2 ANQGSEA. The J segment lost 4 bases and the V segment lost 8 bases, leaving 7 bases of the junction unmatched. CDR3 length: 12 amino acids.

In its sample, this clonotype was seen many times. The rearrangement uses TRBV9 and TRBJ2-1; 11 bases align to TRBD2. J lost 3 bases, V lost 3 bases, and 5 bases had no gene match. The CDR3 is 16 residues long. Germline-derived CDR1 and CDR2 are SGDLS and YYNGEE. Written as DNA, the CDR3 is TGTGCCAGCAGCGCCAGACTAGCGGGGTTCTACAATGAGCAGTTCTTC. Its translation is CASSARLAGFYNEQFF.